This T cell receptor beta chain was sequenced for a study of T-cell memory formation after mild COVID-19. TCRdb re-derived calls from the 5' RACE reads in MiXCR, one entry per CDR3 protein. The repertoire holds about 200,000 distinct CDR3 sequences, with approximately 10% as singletons. The sequenced sample was PBMCs or a T cell subset sorted from them (not recorded which). This clonotype was obtained from a man aged 18 to 30 who had mild COVID-19 (a few samples of this study predate the infection). Cell type and time point are not known.

The CDR3 is CASTHSGNTIYF. As DNA, the CDR3 is TGTGCCAGCACCCACTCTGGAAACACCATATATTTT. The V and J genes are TRBV6-6 and TRBJ1-3; no firm D call. Trimming pared 7 bases from V and 0 bases from J, leaving 4 bases between. The CDR3 is made up of 12 amino acids. Looked up from germline, CDR1 is MNHNY and CDR2 is SVGAGI (reference sequence).